The source of this T cell receptor beta chain is a study of blood T cells in healthy people across ages. The second PCR ran about 6 to 11 cycles with a sample-barcoded 5' primer and J-beta primers. Tags on each cDNA molecule came from a template-switch adaptor with 12 random nucleotides. TCRdb re-analysed the 5' RACE reads in MiXCR, keeping a single row per CDR3 protein. The sample contains some 930,000 distinct CDR3 sequences, approximately 32% of which appear only once. Per the germline V gene, CDR1 is DFQATT and CDR2 is SNEGSKA (reference sequence). The CDR3 has 15 amino acids. V lost 4 bases, J lost 1 base, and 9 bases stayed unmatched. At least 7 million PBMCs were isolated per sample. These data also featured in a second study, about T cells of mothers and their children. That study reports: The authors detected no persistent microchimeric T cell clones.

The sequence was obtained from a middle-aged woman in good health. This rearrangement joins TRBV20-1 to TRBJ1-2; 7 bases map to TRBD1. Sequenced input: blood. The CDR3 loop is CSAISRTGFNYGYTF. The CDR3 DNA reads as TGCAGTGCTATTTCTAGGACAGGATTTAACTATGGCTACACCTTC.